This T cell receptor (beta chain) was identified in a study of blood T cell repertoires in COVID-19. Study in general: Material from acute and convalescent COVID-19 was sourced from the United States, Italy and Spain. The analysed material was cDNA or gDNA that came from T cells, B-cell-depleted T cells, or PBMCs.

Only in-frame clones appear in the TCRdb table, and some are missing; sequencing was by immunoSEQ multiplex PCR. The sample lists fewer than 90,000 clones, 70% to 90% occurring once. With regard to this clone: Other DNA sequences of this sample code for an identical CDR3.

Germline-derived CDR1 and CDR2 are DFQATT and SNEGSKA (reference sequence). The CDR3 has 11 amino acids. V was trimmed by 5 bases and J by 3 bases, leaving 8 bases between them. Sequenced: peripheral blood. This clonotype originated in a young man with acute or convalescent COVID-19. The chain has TRBV20-1 and TRBJ2-7; D is perhaps TRBD1 (6 bases). CDR3 in amino acids: CSAPDSYEQYF. CDR3 DNA sequence: TGCAGTGCTCCGGACAGCTACGAGCAGTACTTC.